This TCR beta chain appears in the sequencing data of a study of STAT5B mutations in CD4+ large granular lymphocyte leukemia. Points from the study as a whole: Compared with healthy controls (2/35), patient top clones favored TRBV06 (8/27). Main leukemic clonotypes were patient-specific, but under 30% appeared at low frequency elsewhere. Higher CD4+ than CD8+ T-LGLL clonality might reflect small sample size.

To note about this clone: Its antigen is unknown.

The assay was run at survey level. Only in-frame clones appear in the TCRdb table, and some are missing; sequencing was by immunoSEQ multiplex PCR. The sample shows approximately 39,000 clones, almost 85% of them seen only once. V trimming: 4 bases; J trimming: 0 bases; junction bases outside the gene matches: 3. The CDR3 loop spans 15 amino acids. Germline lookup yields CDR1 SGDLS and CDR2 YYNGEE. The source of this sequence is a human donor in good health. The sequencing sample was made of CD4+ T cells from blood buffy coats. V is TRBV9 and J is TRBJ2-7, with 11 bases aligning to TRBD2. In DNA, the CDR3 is TGTGCCAGCAGCTCGGGACTAGCGGACTCCTACGAGCAGTACTTC. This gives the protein CASSSGLADSYEQYF.